This T cell receptor beta chain was obtained from a study of shared clonotypes between healthy human individuals (dated by TCRdb to about 2020). Study-wide context: The cohort comprised two women and a few men aged 18 to 49 years. Different laboratories and diverse techniques were used to prepare libraries and sequence TCR repertoires, to increase sequencing depth and limit assay-specific biases. Between about 0.8 and 9 billion PBMCs per donor were obtained by leukapheresis. For each donor, CD4 naive and CD4 memory were each given three plates, CD8 naive was given two plates, and CD8 memory was given one plate. The study deeply sequenced blood TCR repertoires of roughly five healthy adults to estimate repertoire size and the extent of clonotype sharing between individuals. The paper as a whole reports these results and caveats: Pairwise subsampling indicated that sequencing depth was expected to affect the degree of clonotype sharing among donors. The small number of donors limited the genetic and exposure-history diversity represented. Incomplete sequencing was indicated by rarefaction of sorted-subset datasets, despite the large sequencing depth. Compared with non-shared clonotypes, the clonotypes found in all four sorted-subset donors had higher generation probabilities. Only blood was sampled, and tissue TCR repertoires likely differ from those in blood. Estimated clonotype richness was generally larger for naive than for memory subsets. When several donors were compared, the shared fraction of clonotypes was around 5% for naive CD4, more than 3% for naive CD8, 2.3% for memory CD4, and 0.35% to 0.4% for memory CD8.

Between the V and J ends, shortened by 6 bases and 0 bases respectively, the junction contains 16 bases. There are 16 amino acids in the CDR3, from cysteine to phenylalanine inclusive. Only the CDR3 portion is preserved as DNA: 48 bases, with reading frame beginning at the first base. According to the germline V gene, CDR1 reads ENHRY and CDR2 reads SYGVKD. Healthy HIV-negative adults with no recently reported acute infections or vaccinations were included as donors. Only Caucasian adults living in Nashville, Tennessee, USA were represented among the donors. CD4+ T cells were enriched through magnetic negative selection, after which naive cells were positively selected on CD45RA and the remaining negative fraction served as the memory subset. Blood was collected by leukapheresis, and PBMCs were isolated by Ficoll-Histopaque density gradient centrifugation and then cryopreserved in liquid nitrogen vapor phase. Analytical flow cytometry was used to check the purity and quantity of every magnetically sorted T cell population. Genomic DNA was isolated from each sorted fraction and quantified by UV absorbance on a Nanodrop 2000c.

This clone was found once. No antigen is known for it. No base quality values were provided; no much bigger clone lies one nucleotide off. Using the deep immunoSEQ assay, multiplex PCR amplified TCR CDR3 regions from genomic DNA. Genomic DNA extracted from each cell subset was distributed evenly over all wells of several immunoSEQ 96-well plates, and each plate served as one replicate. Each replicate PCR for sorted subsets received roughly 0.2 ug genomic DNA, equal to about 30,000 T cell genomes. The purified libraries were quantified using a Qubit 3.0 fluorometer, sized with a Bioanalyzer 2100, and then quantified again using the KAPA Library Quantification kit. Each immunoSEQ 96-well plate was sequenced on its own single-read 150-cycle Illumina NextSeq 550 flow cell. In the authors' own workflow: Because the immunoSEQ output included only junctional sequences and no quality scores, the filtering could not be the same as the filtering used for full-length reads. Sequences were annotated with PyIR, a Python wrapper for IgBLAST v1.9, and V/J genes and CDR3 were assigned using IMGT germline references. Any read was removed if the V/J assignment was weak (E-value above 1e-6), the CDR3 was missing, or the read contained stop codons, out-of-frame junctions, or ambiguous translated residues. V3J clonotypes were defined as sequences sharing an identical inferred V gene, J gene, and CDR3 amino acid sequence. To compute the percentage overlap between repertoires, the number of shared unique clonotypes was divided by the size of the smaller repertoire. RTK rarefaction, the Chao1 estimator, and Recon v2.1 estimates of unobserved clonotypes were used to assess repertoire richness. Generation probabilities were computed with OLGA for all TCRbeta clonotypes obtained by the gDNA method from several donors. Drawn from immuneACCESS, this table holds only the in-frame rearrangements with V and J called that TCRdb kept. Clones are partly lost; checked studies trace under half to an unresolved V gene and leave the rest unexplained. That table gives V, J and clone size, and the DNA gave D and trimming. Across this sample there are roughly 2 million clones, with 85% to 95% seen only once. Approximately 0.13% of the sample is taken by the ten largest.

The rearranged segments are TRBV10-3 and TRBJ2-3, and TRBD1 may be the D gene, going by 6 matching bases. Source material: naive CD4+ T cells sorted from blood. In light of the paper, this sample's cell subset or site label describes: CD45RA+ positively selected. The TCR sequence derives from a man aged 18 to 30 in good health. For the CDR3, the sequence is CAISGTTIPSTDTQYF. The DNA reads as follows: TGTGCCATCAGCGGGACAACAATTCCTAGCACAGATACGCAGTATTTT.